This T cell receptor beta chain was recorded in a study of T cell repertoires in cytomegalovirus infection. Study overall: As its CMV epitopes, the study selected recently identified HLA-C-restricted and well-studied HLA-B-restricted targets. Indicated by public TCR beta signatures were CMV infection and matching HLA type. Study results and limitations: Based on cumulative public TCR beta family frequency, carriers of CMV plus the relevant HLA were identified. In two of eight donors, the top clonotype was HLA-C-restricted CMV-specific.

In germline, CDR1 is SNHLY, CDR2 FYNNEI. The CDR3 is 13 residues long. V was pared by 4 bases and J by 6 bases, with 1 base of the junction left unmatched. Concerning this clonotype: The antigen remains unidentified.

TCRdb re-called the reads with MiXCR, one entry per CDR3 protein. The table has 700,000 to 850,000 distinct CDR3 sequences, 32% seen once. V and J are TRBV2 and TRBJ2-7; TRBD1 matches 12 bases. The TCR comes from a human donor in good health (CMV status not recorded). Some clones in this sample may be carry-over from other donors' samples. Here the sequenced sample was cultured CD8+ T cells from PBMCs, taken from culture after CMV antigen stimulation. CDR3 protein: CASSGDRGREQYF. CDR3 DNA sequence: TGTGCCAGCAGTGGGGACAGGGGGCGCGAGCAGTACTTC.